This TCR beta chain is drawn from a study of T-cell reconstitution after alpha-beta-depleted transplantation in children. General observations from the study: T-cell numbers and diversity one year post-transplant derived largely from freshly generated T cells. Several hundred expanded graft clones reportedly gave rise to the alpha-beta T cells present about two months after transplant.

Using unique molecular identifiers, the investigators prepared the TCRbeta library. TCRdb processed the PCR reads anew with MiXCR; each CDR3 protein has one entry. The sample consists of 450,000 to 550,000 distinct CDR3 sequences, roughly 11% of them appearing once. This CDR3 comprises 15 residues. From germline, CDR1 is DFQATT and CDR2 SNEGSKA (reference sequence). Trimming pared 3 bases from V and 8 bases from J, leaving 20 bases between. Only a few counts were recorded for this clonotype. Antigen unknown. The sequenced sample was PBMCs, mostly from graft donor cells, obtained 180 days after TCRalphabeta/CD19-depleted stem cell transplant. The chain employs TRBV20-1 and TRBJ2-1, with TRBD2 as a possible D gene (6 bases). The clonotype was recovered from a female patient aged 2 to 10 who had a stem cell transplant for aplastic anemia, so the T cells may come from the graft donor. CDR3 nucleotide sequence: TGCAGTGCTAGGAATTCCGGGACCACGGGGGATGAGCAGTTCTTC. This sequence encodes CSARNSGTTGDEQFF.